Listed below are T cell receptor beta chains from one sample, sequenced in a study of T cell responses to AZD1222 COVID-19 vaccine. Using immunoSEQ multiplex PCR, the repertoire was profiled, and TCRdb retains in-frame clones only, with some absent. The sample shows over 95,000 clones, 70% to 85% of them seen only once. The sample consisted of peripheral blood, taken 28 days after the second AZD1222 dose. These receptors came from an adult who received the AZD1222 COVID-19 vaccine. CDR3s include the opening cysteine and the closing phenylalanine or tryptophan. D genes are given only for firm matches. Clone size is not always given. Where it is, it says once, few, many or a class for expanded clones.

J gene | D gene | V gene | clone size | CDR3 protein | CDR3 DNA
TRBJ2-7 | TRBD2 | TRBV5-1 | NA | CASSYMSGTSGDYEQYF | TGCGCCAGCAGCTATATGTCCGGGACTAGCGGTGACTACGAGCAGTACTTC
TRBJ2-3 | NA | TRBV7-3 | NA | CASSLSSTDTQYF | TGTGCCAGCAGCCTGTCTAGCACAGATACGCAGTATTTT
TRBJ1-1 | NA | TRBV6-6 | NA | CASSHKAAGSGATEAFF | TGTGCCAGCAGTCACAAAGCCGCGGGGTCAGGGGCAACTGAAGCTTTCTTT
TRBJ1-4 | NA | TRBV19 | few | CASSLWTAASTNEKLFF | TGTGCCAGTAGTCTCTGGACAGCGGCTTCAACTAATGAAAAACTGTTTTTT
TRBJ1-5 | NA | TRBV28 | NA | CASSLYRDNSNQPQHF | TGTGCCAGCAGTTTATACCGGGACAATAGCAATCAGCCCCAGCATTTT
TRBJ1-2 | NA | TRBV27 | NA | CASSYTGRSGYTF | TGTGCCAGCAGTTACACAGGGAGAAGTGGCTACACCTTC
TRBJ2-5 | NA | TRBV5-1 | NA | CASSLRPQGGRGETQYF | TGCGCCAGCAGCCTCCGCCCCCAGGGGGGACGGGGGGAGACCCAGTACTTC
TRBJ1-2 | NA | TRBV5-4 | NA | CASSRENQGLGGYTF | TGTGCCAGCAGCCGCGAAAATCAGGGTTTGGGTGGCTACACCTTC
TRBJ2-7 | NA | TRBV6-5 | NA | CASSKRQETYEQYF | TGTGCCAGCAGTAAGCGACAGGAAACCTACGAGCAGTACTTC
TRBJ2-2 | TRBD1 | TRBV7-3 | NA | CASSLGPGTGRAGELFF | TGTGCCAGCAGCTTGGGACCCGGGACAGGGAGGGCCGGGGAGCTGTTTTTT
TRBJ1-1 | NA | TRBV6-5 | few | CASSYSTSKGTEAFF | TGTGCCAGCAGTTACTCGACATCCAAGGGCACTGAAGCTTTCTTT
TRBJ1-2 | NA | TRBV3-1/TRBV3-2 | NA | CASSQGVITGLYGYTF | TGTGCCAGCAGCCAAGGGGTCATAACAGGACTCTATGGCTACACCTTC
TRBJ1-3 | NA | TRBV7-9 | NA | CASSLRTGGNTIYF | TGTGCCAGCAGCTTACGGACGGGTGGAAACACCATATATTTT
TRBJ2-5 | NA | TRBV29-1 | NA | CSAYRVEETQYF | TGCAGCGCATACAGGGTAGAAGAGACCCAGTACTTC
TRBJ1-2 | NA | TRBV2 | once | CASSKTQVYGYTF | TGTGCCAGCAGTAAAACACAGGTTTATGGCTACACCTTC
TRBJ2-7 | NA | TRBV7-3 | NA | CASSLARTDAYEQYF | TGTGCCAGCAGCCTAGCCAGGACAGACGCCTACGAGCAGTACTTC
TRBJ1-1 | TRBD1 | TRBV5-1 | few | CASSRRDRIMDTEAFF | TGCGCCAGCAGCCGCCGGGACAGAATAATGGACACTGAAGCTTTCTTT
TRBJ2-7 | NA | TRBV25-1 | NA | CASSEASQGYHEQYF | TGTGCCAGCAGTGAGGCTAGCCAGGGGTACCACGAGCAGTACTTC
TRBJ2-7 | TRBD1 | TRBV3-1/TRBV3-2 | NA | CASSQEGQGGEQYF | TGTGCCAGCAGCCAAGAGGGACAGGGTGGCGAGCAGTACTTC
TRBJ2-7 | NA | TRBV19 | NA | CASTPQASGGYEQYF | TGTGCCAGTACTCCCCAGGCGTCTGGGGGCTACGAGCAGTACTTC
TRBJ2-7 | NA | TRBV18 | NA | CASSPGHVSSGEQYF | TGTGCCAGCTCACCTGGTCATGTGTCCTCGGGCGAGCAGTACTTC
TRBJ2-7 | NA | TRBV7-8 | once | CASSLDSPLTYEQYF | TGTGCCAGCAGTCTTGACAGTCCTTTAACCTACGAGCAGTACTTC
TRBJ1-1 | NA | TRBV6-5 | NA | CASSSLFVGENTEAFF | TGTGCCAGCAGTTCTCTTTTTGTAGGGGAGAACACTGAAGCTTTCTTT
TRBJ2-2 | NA | TRBV2 | NA | CASVTRSTGELFF | TGTGCCAGCGTTACTAGGTCCACCGGGGAGCTGTTTTTT
TRBJ1-5 | NA | TRBV27 | NA | CASSFGGSNQPQHF | TGTGCCAGCAGTTTTGGGGGCAGCAATCAGCCCCAGCATTTT
TRBJ2-5 | NA | TRBV5-1 | NA | CASSWGFSETQYF | TGCGCCAGCAGCTGGGGATTCAGTGAGACCCAGTACTTC
TRBJ1-1 | NA | TRBV10-3 | NA | CASKTGNTEAFF | TGTGCCAGCAAGACAGGGAACACTGAAGCTTTCTTT
TRBJ1-5 | NA | TRBV5-1 | NA | CASSPLGDQPQHF | TGCGCCAGCAGCCCGTTGGGGGATCAGCCCCAGCATTTT
TRBJ1-5 | TRBD1 | TRBV10-2 | NA | CASSEQGGQPQHF | TGCGCCAGCAGTGAGCAGGGGGGTCAGCCCCAGCATTTT
TRBJ2-3 | TRBD2 | TRBV10-1 | NA | CASSQPSSGGKPDTQYF | TGCGCCAGCAGTCAACCCTCTAGCGGGGGGAAGCCAGATACGCAGTATTTT
TRBJ1-5 | NA | TRBV10-3 | NA | CAIREGGSNQPQHF | TGTGCCATCAGGGAGGGGGGGAGCAATCAGCCCCAGCATTTT
TRBJ2-3 | TRBD1 | TRBV6-2/TRBV6-3 | NA | CASSLVGQGADTQYF | TGTGCCAGCAGCTTAGTAGGACAGGGGGCAGATACGCAGTATTTT
TRBJ1-1 | NA | TRBV19 | once | CASNSPARMNTEAFF | TGTGCCAGTAATTCCCCCGCCAGAATGAACACTGAAGCTTTCTTT
TRBJ2-3 | NA | TRBV11-2 | NA | CASSLEQRRSTDTQYF | TGTGCCAGCAGCTTAGAACAGCGACGGAGCACAGATACGCAGTATTTT
TRBJ1-2 | NA | TRBV19 | NA | CATLPYGRAYGYTF | TGTGCCACCCTCCCCTATGGGCGAGCATATGGCTACACCTTC
TRBJ1-4 | NA | TRBV5-5 | NA | CASSLLGNNNEKLFF | TGTGCCAGCAGCTTGCTTGGGAACAATAATGAAAAACTGTTTTTT
TRBJ1-2 | NA | TRBV15 | NA | CATSAGTFYGYTF | TGTGCCACCAGCGCAGGAACTTTCTATGGCTACACCTTC
TRBJ2-1 | TRBD1 | TRBV7-6 | once | CASSSTQGARTNEQFF | TGTGCCAGCAGTTCCACGCAGGGGGCGCGAACAAATGAGCAGTTCTTC
TRBJ2-7 | NA | TRBV21-1 | NA | CASSKLEKTGEHREQYF | TGTGCCAGCAGCAAATTGGAGAAGACAGGGGAGCATCGCGAGCAGTACTTC
TRBJ2-1 | NA | TRBV5-1 | few | CASSLMAASVVLENEQFF | TGCGCCAGCAGCTTGATGGCCGCGTCTGTGGTTTTGGAGAATGAGCAGTTCTTC
TRBJ2-7 | NA | TRBV7-9 | NA | CASSLAGAYEQYF | TGTGCCAGCAGCTTAGCAGGGGCCTACGAGCAGTACTTC
TRBJ2-7 | NA | TRBV2 | NA | CASSEDSGYEQYF | TGTGCCAGCAGTGAAGATTCAGGGTACGAGCAGTACTTC
TRBJ1-2 | TRBD1 | TRBV7-9 | NA | CASSRGTAPMTYGYTF | TGTGCCAGCAGCCGAGGGACAGCGCCGATGACCTATGGCTACACCTTC
TRBJ2-4 | NA | TRBV29-1 | once | CSVGASFGIQYF | TGCAGCGTTGGGGCTTCCTTTGGCATTCAGTACTTC
TRBJ1-1 | NA | TRBV11-2 | NA | CASSLRSLVGRTEAFF | TGTGCCAGCAGCTTACGGTCGCTCGTGGGCCGGACTGAAGCTTTCTTT
TRBJ1-3 | NA | TRBV9 | NA | CASSVGGISGNTIYF | TGTGCCAGCAGCGTAGGGGGGATCTCTGGAAACACCATATATTTT
TRBJ1-6 | NA | TRBV3-1/TRBV3-2 | NA | CASSLTLRAVGSPLHF | TGTGCCAGCAGCCTCACCCTCCGGGCCGTAGGTTCACCCCTCCACTTT
TRBJ2-7 | NA | TRBV6-2/TRBV6-3 | NA | CASSWYRPGYEQYF | TGTGCCAGCAGTTGGTACAGGCCTGGGTACGAGCAGTACTTC
TRBJ1-1 | NA | TRBV9 | once | CASSPTGGRMNTEAFF | TGTGCCAGCAGCCCCACGGGCGGGCGGATGAACACTGAAGCTTTCTTT
TRBJ1-1 | NA | TRBV5-4 | NA | CASLPRAHDTEAFF | TGTGCCAGCCTCCCCCGGGCCCACGACACTGAAGCTTTCTTT
TRBJ2-7 | NA | TRBV7-2 | NA | CASSSWASGDLSYEQYF | TGTGCCAGCAGCTCATGGGCTTCGGGGGACCTCTCCTACGAGCAGTACTTC
TRBJ1-2 | TRBD1 | TRBV6-5 | NA | CASSPRGTAFRGYTF | TGTGCCAGCAGTCCCCGCGGGACAGCGTTCCGCGGCTACACCTTC
TRBJ1-6 | NA | TRBV12-5 | NA | CASGLATESPNSPLHF | TGTGCTAGTGGTTTAGCGACGGAGTCCCCAAATTCACCCCTCCACTTT